Following are 9 T cell receptor beta chains from one sample sequenced in a study of blood T cell repertoires in COVID-19. Clones were sequenced by immunoSEQ multiplex PCR, and TCRdb holds only the in-frame ones, with some missing. The data hold some 370,000 clones, with 85% to 90% observed a single time. Sequencing input: peripheral blood. The receptors stem from a man in his late teens or twenties with active or convalescent COVID-19.

The V call is TRBV2, the J call TRBJ2-3; maybe TRBD2 (5 bases). Trimming shortened V by 6 bases and J by 0 bases, and 13 bases separated the two germline ends. Germline V CDR1 and CDR2: SNHLY, FYNNEI. The CDR3 is 15 residues long. CDR3 amino acids: CASRGEFTSTDTQYF. CDR3 sequence (DNA): TGTGCCAGCAGGGGAGAATTTACTAGCACAGATACGCAGTATTTT.

The rearrangement joins TRBV6-5 to TRBJ1-1; possible D gene TRBD1, 6 bases. Deletions cut 5 bases from V and 2 bases from J, with 12 bases between. The CDR3 is 14 residues long. Germline CDR1 is MNHEY and CDR2 is SVGAGI. The chain's CDR3 is CASSIGQLNTEAFF. CDR3 in DNA: TGTGCCAGCAGTATAGGACAGTTAAACACTGAAGCTTTCTTT.

The chain employs TRBV5-1 and TRBJ1-1; D call uncertain. CDR3 length: 13 amino acids. V lost 4 bases, J lost 2 bases, and 9 bases lay in between. CDR1 is SGHRS, CDR2 YFSETQ, per germline. The CDR3 bases are TGCGCCAGCAGCCCCAACTTAAACACTGAAGCTTTCTTT. Translation: CASSPNLNTEAFF.

The chain has TRBV28 and TRBJ2-7; TRBD2 matches 16 bases. CDR1 MDHEN and CDR2 SYDVKM come from the germline V gene. The CDR3 runs to 18 residues. With 4 bases clipped from V and 2 bases from J, the junction kept 8 bases outside the gene matches. The CDR3 is CASSSGLAGGLSPYEQYF. The CDR3 DNA sequence: TGTGCCAGCAGTTCGGGACTAGCGGGAGGGCTATCCCCCTACGAGCAGTACTTC.

V usage is TRBV11-2 and J usage is TRBJ1-2, with 9 bases aligning to TRBD1. After removal of 5 bases from V and 6 bases from J, the junction contained 4 bases not matched to a gene. The CDR3 covers 13 residues. Germline V lookup: CDR1 SGHAT, CDR2 FQNNGV. The CDR3, as DNA: TGTGCCAGCAGCCGTACAGGGGGCAATGGCTACACCTTC. It encodes CASSRTGGNGYTF.

The V call is TRBV5-1, the J call TRBJ1-3, with TRBD1 as a possible D gene (5 bases). With 4 bases removed from V and 4 bases from J, the gap between germline ends came to 18 bases. CDR3 length: 16 amino acids. Germline V gene sequence: CDR1 SGHRS, CDR2 YFSETQ. CDR3 region: CASSLDSSPAGNTIYF. DNA for the CDR3: TGCGCCAGCAGCCTAGACAGTTCTCCGGCCGGAAACACCATATATTTT.

A single count supports this clone. The CDR3 DNA reads TGTGCCAGCAGCTTAGGTCCAGGGGGCACTGAAGCTTTCTTT. Translated: CASSLGPGGTEAFF. The chain recombines TRBV7-9 with TRBJ1-1, with 7 bases matching TRBD1. Per the germline V gene, CDR1 is SEHNR and CDR2 is FQNEAQ (reference sequence). The CDR3 has 14 amino acids. V shed 1 base and J 4 bases; nucleotides not matched to a gene: 3. Complete variable domain (other parts from reference TRBV7-9 and TRBJ1-1): DTGVSQNPRHKITKRGQNVTFRCDPISEHNRLYWYRQTLGQGPEFLTYFQNEAQLEKSRLLSDRFSAERPKGSFSTLEIQRTEQGDSAMYLCASSLGPGGTEAFFGQGTRLTVV.

The chain employs TRBV28 and TRBJ2-5; tentatively, D is TRBD2 (6 bases). With 4 bases removed from V and 2 bases from J, the gap between germline ends came to 11 bases. The CDR3 runs to 14 residues. The germline CDR1 and CDR2 sequences are MDHEN and SYDVKM. The CDR3 is CASSSLGGQETQYF. CDR3 coding DNA: TGTGCCAGCAGTTCATTGGGGGGACAAGAGACCCAGTACTTC. Full variable domain (missing parts from reference TRBV28 and TRBJ2-5): DVKVTQSSRYLVKRTGEKVFLECVQDMDHENMFWYRQDPGLGLRLIYFSYDVKMKEKGDIPEGYSVSREKKERFSLILESASTNQTSMYLCASSSLGGQETQYFGPGTRLLVL.

This sequence joins TRBV6-6 and TRBJ2-7; 9 bases are a match to TRBD2. The germline V gene encodes CDR1 MNHNY and CDR2 SVGAGI (reference sequence). This CDR3 is built from 14 residues. Trimming cost V 4 bases and J 7 bases; bases outside gene matches: 8. The CDR3 loop reads CASSSTGLAWEQYF. CDR3 in DNA: TGTGCCAGCAGTTCCACGGGACTAGCATGGGAGCAGTACTTC.